Presented here are 31 T cell receptor beta chains from one specimen sequenced in a study of blood T cells in healthy people across ages. Through a sample-barcoded 5' primer and a J-beta primer mix, a second PCR was run for roughly 7 to 12 cycles. TCRdb re-called the 5' RACE reads with MiXCR, one entry per CDR3 protein. Seen here are 500,000 to 650,000 distinct CDR3 sequences, roughly a quarter observed once, and the top ten hold over 3.5%. These data also featured in a second study, about T cells of mothers and their children.

The sample taken for sequencing was blood. The receptors here all came from a boy under 10 years old in good health.

V gene TRBV29-1 combines with J gene TRBJ2-6, with unresolved D. Trimming took 7 bases from V and 2 from J, leaving 9 bases between them. The V gene's germline CDR1 is SQVTM and CDR2 ANQGSEA. CDR3 size: 13 residues. This CDR3 is CSALGTGANVLTF. In DNA, the CDR3 is TGCAGCGCTCTGGGAACTGGGGCCAACGTCCTGACTTTC. The complete variable domain, with remaining parts taken from reference TRBV29-1 and TRBJ2-6, reads SAVISQKPSRDICQRGTSLTIQCQVDSQVTMMFWYRQQPGQSLTLIATANQGSEATYESGFVIDKFPISRPNLTFSTLTVSNMSPEDSSIYLCSALGTGANVLTFGAGSRLTVL.

This rearrangement joins TRBV4-1 to TRBJ1-2; D not certain. Trimming took off 1 base at V and 0 bases at J, with 21 bases between the two ends. Looked up from germline, CDR1 is MGHRA and CDR2 is YSYEKL. The CDR3 length is 19 residues. The CDR3: CASSQGWPNGPGANYGYTF. In DNA form, the CDR3 reads TGCGCCAGCAGCCAAGGCTGGCCCAATGGGCCGGGAGCTAACTATGGCTACACCTTC.

CDR3 in DNA: TGTGCCAGTAGAGGACTAGCGGGAACCCTAGCCAAAAACATTCAGTACTTC. Translating it yields CASRGLAGTLAKNIQYF. J is TRBJ2-4 and V is TRBV19; TRBD2 aligns across 12 bases. The CDR3 runs to 17 residues. The V gene's germline CDR1 is LNHDA and CDR2 SQIVND (reference sequence). Germline trimming cut 6 bases from V and 0 bases from J; bases unmatched to any gene: 6. Combining the CDR3 with reference TRBV19 and TRBJ2-4 gives the whole variable domain DGGITQSPKYLFRKEGQNVTLSCEQNLNHDAMYWYRQDPGQGLRLIYYSQIVNDFQKGDIAEGYSVSREKKESFPLTVTSAQKNPTAFYLCASRGLAGTLAKNIQYFGAGTRLSVL.

CDR3 residues: CASSVRRTSGRVEQYF. CDR3 bases: TGTGCCAGCAGCGTAAGGAGGACTAGCGGGAGGGTCGAGCAGTACTTC. This chain connects TRBV7-2 to TRBJ2-7; 15 bases agree with TRBD2. J was trimmed by 6 bases and V by 5 bases; bases with no gene match: 8. Per the germline V gene, CDR1 is SGHTA and CDR2 is FQGNSA. This CDR3 contains 16 residues.

J is TRBJ2-7 and V is TRBV20-1; 7 bases agree with TRBD2. The CDR3 totals 13 residues. Trimming removed 5 bases from V and 0 bases from J; junction bases left unmatched: 4. Looked up from germline, CDR1 is DFQATT and CDR2 is SNEGSKA (reference sequence). CDR3 coding DNA: TGCAGTGCTCCAGCGGGATCCTCCTACGAGCAGTACTTC. Its translation is CSAPAGSSYEQYF.

The chain has TRBV20-1 and TRBJ2-1; 10 bases fit TRBD1. Germline V gives CDR1 DFQATT, CDR2 SNEGSKA (reference sequence). This CDR3 has 14 amino acids. V gave up 6 bases and J gave up 10 bases; unmatched junction bases: 12. The CDR3 spells CSAAGTGVYGEQFF. The CDR3 DNA reads TGCAGTGCGGCCGGGACAGGGGTTTATGGAGAGCAGTTCTTC.

This clonotype was detected only a few times. J is TRBJ2-7 and V is TRBV12-3 or TRBV12-4, with 12 bases aligning to TRBD2. The trim removed 4 bases at V and 4 bases at J, leaving 11 bases unmatched. The CDR3 length is 17 residues. CDR3 bases: TGTGCCAGCAGTTACTATACCGGGACTAGCGGGTCGTACGAGCAGTACTTC. Protein product: CASSYYTGTSGSYEQYF.

The chain combines TRBV6-6 with TRBJ1-4; D ambiguous. The CDR3 is 14 residues long. V was trimmed by 2 bases and J by 10 bases, leaving 14 bases between them. In germline, CDR1 is MNHNY, CDR2 SVGAGI (reference sequence). CDR3 nucleotide sequence: TGTGCCAGCAGTTACGCGGATCAGACGGGAAAACTGTTTTTT. This sequence encodes CASSYADQTGKLFF.

V is TRBV29-1 and J is TRBJ1-2, with TRBD1 identical over 7 bases. There are 13 residues in the CDR3. Unmatched junction bases numbered 4, after V lost 4 bases and J lost 2 bases. Germline assignment: CDR1 SQVTM and CDR2 ANQGSEA. The CDR3 coding sequence is TGCAGCGTTGTAGTGACAGGGAACTATGGCTACACCTTC. This sequence encodes CSVVVTGNYGYTF.

J is TRBJ2-5 and V is TRBV20-1, with TRBD2 matching 8 bases. Near its end, the DNA agrees better with TRBJ2-7, so the J call may be wrong. Per the germline V gene, CDR1 is DFQATT and CDR2 is SNEGSKA (reference sequence). The CDR3 is 15 residues long. CDR3: CSARDGSGRLDEQYF. The CDR3 coding sequence is TGCAGTGCTAGAGATGGGAGCGGGAGACTAGACGAGCAGTACTTC.

This chain links TRBV7-9 with TRBJ2-5; D not resolved. CDR3 size: 16 residues. CDR1 is SEHNR, CDR2 FQNEAQ, per germline (reference sequence). Trimming took 1 base from V and 0 from J, leaving 12 bases between them. For the CDR3, the DNA is TGTGCCAGCAGCTTAGGCTCATGGGCAAACCAAGAGACCCAGTACTTC. Its translation is CASSLGSWANQETQYF.

This clonotype was detected only a few times. V and J are TRBV3-1 and TRBJ1-1; 7 bases fit TRBD1. Trimming removed 4 bases from V and 1 base from J; junction bases left unmatched: 6. CDR1 is LGHDT, CDR2 YNNKEL, per germline (reference sequence). The CDR3 spans 15 residues. The CDR3 region is CASSPQGWRNTEAFF. CDR3 DNA: TGTGCCAGCAGCCCACAGGGGTGGAGGAACACTGAAGCTTTCTTT. Full variable domain (remainder filled in from reference TRBV3-1 and TRBJ1-1): DTAVSQTPKYLVTQMGNDKSIKCEQNLGHDTMYWYKQDSKKFLKIMFSYNNKELIINETVPNRFSPKSPDKAHLNLHINSLELGDSAVYFCASSPQGWRNTEAFFGQGTRLTVV.

The chain recombines TRBV5-1 with TRBJ2-5; 8 positions match TRBD1. Losses at the gene ends were 2 bases for V and 4 bases for J; bases not matched to a gene: 4. Germline V lookup: CDR1 SGHRS, CDR2 YFSETQ. The CDR3 is 14 residues long. The CDR3 DNA follows: TGCGCCAGCAGCTTTACAGGGGGAGGAGAGACCCAGTACTTC. Its protein is CASSFTGGGETQYF.

This clonotype was seen a few times. V gene TRBV28 combines with J gene TRBJ2-4; 9 bases are shared with TRBD1. The germline V gene encodes CDR1 MDHEN and CDR2 SYDVKM. The V gene end was trimmed by 6 bases and the J gene end by 0 bases; junction bases not matched to a gene: 3. The CDR3 has 15 residues. CDR3: CASREQGAAKNIQYF. The CDR3, as DNA: TGTGCCAGCAGAGAACAGGGGGCAGCCAAAAACATTCAGTACTTC. Supplemented by reference TRBV28 and TRBJ2-4, the full variable domain reads DVKVTQSSRYLVKRTGEKVFLECVQDMDHENMFWYRQDPGLGLRLIYFSYDVKMKEKGDIPEGYSVSREKKERFSLILESASTNQTSMYLCASREQGAAKNIQYFGAGTRLSVL.

There are a few counts of this clonotype. The chain has TRBV27 and TRBJ2-1, with 9 nucleotides matching TRBD2. With the DNA end fitting TRBJ2-7 better, the J assignment may be wrong. Germline V CDR1 and CDR2: MNHEY, SMNVEV (reference sequence). This CDR3 is 14 amino acids long. CDR3: CASRAAGGTYEQYF. The CDR3 DNA reads as TGTGCCAGCAGGGCAGCGGGAGGAACCTACGAGCAGTACTTC.

There are many counts of this clonotype. This chain uses TRBV7-2 with TRBJ2-1; perhaps TRBD2 as D (7 bases). The CDR3 sequence is 15 residues long. Per germline, CDR1 SGHTA and CDR2 FQGNSA. V was trimmed by 3 bases and J by 5 bases, leaving 14 bases between them. The CDR3 is CASSLEGGDNNEQFF. The CDR3 DNA follows: TGTGCCAGCAGCTTGGAGGGGGGGGACAACAATGAGCAGTTCTTC.

The CDR3 is CASPTATLHF. CDR3 DNA sequence: TGTGCCAGCCCTACCGCGACCCTCCACTTT. The chain joins TRBV21-1 to TRBJ1-6. TRBV21-1 is marked as a pseudogene. This CDR3 is built from 10 residues.

V usage is TRBV25-1 and J usage is TRBJ2-7; D is perhaps TRBD1 (6 bases). Germline V gives CDR1 MGHDK, CDR2 SYGVNS. Trimming cost V 3 bases and J 0 bases, with 9 bases left between them. This CDR3 is 14 amino acids long. CDR3 sequence reads: CASSDTGSSYEQYF. CDR3 in DNA: TGTGCCAGCAGTGATACAGGGTCCTCCTACGAGCAGTACTTC.

Of note for this clonotype: At one end the junction does not follow the germline gene, possibly because of a read error. This chain uses TRBV6-2 or TRBV6-3 with TRBJ2-7; TRBD2 might be the D (5 bases). CDR1 and CDR2 (germline): MNHEY, SVGEGT. The CDR3 totals 14 residues. This CDR3 reads CVSISSGFTYEQYF. DNA of the CDR3: TGTGTCAGCATCTCATCGGGGTTCACCTACGAGCAGTACTTC.

This clonotype was detected ten times or more. J is TRBJ2-5 and V is TRBV20-1, with 10 bases fitting TRBD2. The CDR3 extends over 16 amino acids. Germline V gene sequence: CDR1 DFQATT, CDR2 SNEGSKA (reference sequence). The J segment lost 4 bases and the V segment lost 1 base, leaving 9 bases of the junction unmatched. As DNA, the CDR3 is TGCAGTGCTAGAGGGTCGGCTAGCGGGGGTAGAGAGACCCAGTACTTC. Translated: CSARGSASGGRETQYF.

This clonotype appeared a few times. The chain couples TRBV5-4 to TRBJ2-7; no definite D call. Germline V gene sequence: CDR1 SGHNT, CDR2 YYREEE (reference sequence). The CDR3 runs to 14 residues. V was cut by 4 bases and J by 5 bases, with 16 bases left in between. The CDR3 nucleotides are TGTGCCAGCAGCGCCAACCTAGATTACCACGAGCAGTACTTC. Translating gives CASSANLDYHEQYF.

This clonotype was found a few times. This chain uses TRBV12-3 or TRBV12-4 with TRBJ1-1, with TRBD1 as a possible D gene (5 bases). V dropped 7 bases and J dropped 5 bases, with 14 bases sitting between them. The CDR3 is 13 residues long. CDR3 sequence: CASKGWGRTEAFF. DNA of the CDR3: TGTGCCAGCAAGGGTTGGGGGAGGACTGAAGCTTTCTTT.

The CDR3 nucleotides read TGTGCCAGCACAAGACTAGCGGGAGATGGCACAGATACGCAGTATTTT. Protein: CASTRLAGDGTDTQYF. J is TRBJ2-3 and V is TRBV6-2 or TRBV6-3, with 12 bases fitting TRBD2. Losses at the gene ends were 7 bases for V and 1 base for J; bases not matched to a gene: 6. This CDR3 region has 16 residues. Germline lookup yields CDR1 MNHEY and CDR2 SVGEGT.

The chain recombines TRBV12-5 with TRBJ2-5; tentative D call: TRBD1 (6 bases). The germline CDR1 and CDR2 sequences are LGHNT and FRNRAP. The germline V and J ends were trimmed by 10 bases and 4 bases, with 13 bases remaining between them. The CDR3 extends over 12 amino acids. The CDR3 bases are TGTGCTACAGGGGTCGTGGGAGAGACCCAGTACTTC. Translating gives CATGVVGETQYF. Drawing the rest from reference TRBV12-5 and TRBJ2-5, the complete variable domain is DARVTQTPRHKVTEMGQEVTMRCQPILGHNTVFWYRQTMMQGLELLAYFRNRAPLDDSGMPKDRFSAEMPDATLATLKIQPSEPRDSAVYFCATGVVGETQYFGPGTRLLVL.

The rearrangement uses TRBV25-1 and TRBJ2-7; maybe TRBD2 (6 bases). Trimming took 3 bases from V and 0 from J, leaving 12 bases between them. This CDR3 has 15 residues. Germline lookup yields CDR1 MGHDK and CDR2 SYGVNS. The CDR3 bases are TGTGCCAGCAGTGATGAGGCGGGGAACTCCTACGAGCAGTACTTC. Encoded protein: CASSDEAGNSYEQYF.

V gene TRBV9 combines with J gene TRBJ2-1, with a possible D match to TRBD1 (6 bases). The germline gives CDR1 SGDLS, CDR2 YYNGEE. V shed 0 bases and J shed 6 bases, with 13 bases lying between them. The CDR3 loop spans 15 amino acids. The CDR3 region is CASSVDQGTVNEQFF. The DNA of the CDR3 is TGTGCCAGCAGCGTAGATCAGGGGACGGTCAATGAGCAGTTCTTC. Based on the CDR3 plus reference TRBV9 and TRBJ2-1, the full variable domain is DSGVTQTPKHLITATGQRVTLRCSPRSGDLSVYWYQQSLDQGLQFLIQYYNGEERAKGNILERFSAQQFPDLHSELNLSSLELGDSALYFCASSVDQGTVNEQFFGPGTRLTVL.

The V call is TRBV9, the J call TRBJ1-4; perhaps TRBD1 as D (5 bases). Trimming stripped 3 bases from V and 7 bases from J, with 16 bases between. CDR1 SGDLS and CDR2 YYNGEE come from the germline V gene. CDR3 length equals 15 residues. CDR3 coding DNA: TGTGCCAGCAGCGAGGACCGCTGGGGCGGTGAAAAACTGTTTTTT. Translating gives CASSEDRWGGEKLFF.

On this clonotype itself: An end of the junction differs from the germline gene, which may be a read error. The V gene is TRBV27, the J gene TRBJ1-4; perhaps TRBD1 as D (6 bases). Looked up from germline, CDR1 is MNHEY and CDR2 is SMNVEV (reference sequence). This CDR3 region has 18 residues. Here the CDR3 DNA reads TGTGCCAGCAGTTTATCCCCCTCGAGCAGGGGAGCTAATGAAAAGCTGTTTTTT. This sequence encodes CASSLSPSSRGANEKLFF.

This sequence joins TRBV4-3 and TRBJ2-5; D is uncertain. The DNA end is a closer match to TRBJ2-1, so the J assignment may be wrong. There are 19 residues in the CDR3. The germline gives CDR1 LGHNA, CDR2 YSLEER. This CDR3 reads CASSQALGSARMPYNEQFF. The CDR3 coding sequence is TGCGCCAGCAGCCAAGCCCTTGGTTCGGCGCGAATGCCCTACAATGAGCAGTTCTTC.

This clonotype showed up just a few times. The V gene is TRBV12-3 or TRBV12-4, the J gene TRBJ1-1; tentatively, D is TRBD1 (5 bases). Trimming shortened V by 11 bases and J by 3 bases, and 16 bases separated the two germline ends. The CDR3 sequence is 13 residues long. The CDR3 spells CAGHPTGYTEAFF. For the CDR3, the DNA is TGTGCCGGCCATCCTACAGGTTACACTGAAGCTTTCTTT.

In this sample, this clonotype turned up a few times. The chain uses TRBV2 and TRBJ1-2; perhaps TRBD1 as D (6 bases). V gave up 3 bases and J gave up 8 bases, with 10 bases separating them. Germline V gene data show CDR1 as SNHLY and CDR2 as FYNNEI. CDR3 length equals 12 residues. In DNA, the CDR3 is TGTGCCAGCAGTGACAGGGGAAGGGGCTACACCTTC. Amino acid sequence: CASSDRGRGYTF.